The 29 T cell receptor beta chains in this list originate from one sample, sequenced in a study of tumor-infiltrating lymphocytes in primary liver carcinoma. The template, approximately 500 ng total RNA, yielded TCR beta cDNA made with a constant-region primer. Modified slightly, ARM-PCR produced TCR beta libraries over three nested multiplex PCR rounds. Running roughly 10 cycles apiece, the first two PCR rounds relied on TRBV1-TRBV30 forward primers together with a C-beta reverse primer. A single record per CDR3 protein comes from TCRdb applying MiXCR to the multiplex PCR reads. The data contain about 44,000 distinct CDR3 sequences, roughly 80% of them singletons. Co-extraction yielded RNA and DNA from around 20-30 mg of unsorted bulk tissue. The sequencing sample was made of tumor-adjacent normal liver tissue. The receptors were gathered from a woman in her 30s with primary liver carcinoma and hepatitis B virus infection.

Notes on this clonotype: A much larger clone differs by one base, so this may be a read error. V and J are TRBV25-1 and TRBJ1-1, with D perhaps TRBD1 (5 bases). The CDR3 spans 14 residues. Germline CDR1 reads MGHDK; CDR2 reads SYGVNS. V was trimmed by 6 bases and J by 1 base, leaving 12 bases between them. CDR3 DNA sequence: TGTGCCAGCAGGATCCCCCAGGGGAACACTGAAGCTTTCTTT. Residues: CASRIPQGNTEAFF.

As for this clonotype: Likely a read error: the CDR3 ends without its conserved phenylalanine or tryptophan. This chain links TRBV6-5 with TRBJ2-7, with D maybe TRBD2 (6 bases). Germline V gene data show CDR1 as MNHEY and CDR2 as SVGAGI. Trimming pared 7 bases from V and 2 bases from J, leaving 12 bases between. The CDR3 has 13 amino acids. DNA of the CDR3: TGTGCCAGCATAGCGGCAGGGACCTACGAGCAGTACTTA. As protein: CASIAAGTYEQYL.

With regard to this clonotype: Germline and junction disagree at one end, which may indicate a read error. The chain carries TRBV11-2 and TRBJ2-5, with TRBD1 as a possible D gene (5 bases). The CDR3 spans 16 residues. The germline V gene encodes CDR1 SGHAT and CDR2 FQNNGV. CDR3 loop: CASSTRTGGAKETQCF. The CDR3 DNA reads as TGCGCCAGCAGCACAAGAACAGGTGGCGCGAAAGAGACCCAGTGCTTC.

Points on this clonotype: At one end the junction does not follow the germline gene, possibly because of a read error. The genes are TRBV6-1 and TRBJ2-7; D perhaps matches TRBD2 (6 bases). Germline V gives CDR1 MNHNS, CDR2 SASEGT. CDR3 length: 13 residues. DNA for the CDR3: TGTGCCAGCAGCCAGTGGGAGGTGTACGAGCGGTACTTC. It codes for CASSQWEVYERYF.

This clonotype has a count of ten or more. The J gene is TRBJ2-5, the V gene TRBV5-5, with a weak D call TRBD1 (5 bases). Germline lookup yields CDR1 SGHKS and CDR2 YYEKEE (reference sequence). The V end was cut by 0 bases, the J end by 4 bases, with 10 bases between. The CDR3 has 14 amino acids. CDR3 sequence: CASSLEWGAETQYF. CDR3 bases: TGTGCCAGCAGCTTGGAATGGGGCGCAGAGACCCAGTACTTC. The full variable domain, in which reference TRBV5-5 and TRBJ2-5 provide the parts outside the CDR3, is DAGVTQSPTHLIKTRGQQVTLRCSPISGHKSVSWYQQVLGQGPQFIFQYYEKEERGRGNFPDRFSARQFPNYSSELNVNALLLGDSALYLCASSLEWGAETQYFGPGTRLLVL.

As to this clonotype: At one boundary the junction diverges from the germline segment, which might be a read error. The genes are TRBV4-2 and TRBJ1-2; possibly TRBD1 for D (6 bases). Germline V gives CDR1 LGHNA, CDR2 YNFKEQ. This CDR3 has 14 amino acids. This CDR3 is CASSRTGSAYGYIF. The CDR3 coding sequence is TGTGCCAGCAGTCGAACAGGGTCTGCCTATGGCTACATCTTC.

To note about this clonotype: The conserved closing phenylalanine or tryptophan is absent in this CDR3, likely reflecting a read error. The chain has TRBV6-5 and TRBJ1-6; D uncertain. Deletions cut 5 bases from V and 13 bases from J, with 24 bases between. Germline CDR1 reads MNHEY; CDR2 reads SVGAGI. CDR3 length: 16 residues. This CDR3 reads CASSKLSAIYNSPLHL. In nucleotides, the CDR3 is TGTGCCAGCAGTAAACTGTCTGCCATATATAACTCGCCCCTCCACCTT.

This clonotype is classed as medium-sized. This chain uses TRBV4-2 with TRBJ2-7; D gene uncertain. Germline V gene lookup returns CDR1 LGHNA and CDR2 YNFKEQ. This CDR3 region has 13 residues. V lost 3 bases and J lost 4, with 10 bases in between. Here the CDR3 DNA reads TGTGCCAGCAGCCAGTACATGGCGTACGAGCAGTACTTC. As protein: CASSQYMAYEQYF.

Concerning this clonotype: A junction boundary mismatches the germline segment, possibly from a read error. The chain couples TRBV12-3 or TRBV12-4 to TRBJ2-7; D is undetermined. The CDR3 extends over 13 amino acids. The CDR3 sequence: CASSLQTFYERYF. The CDR3 bases are TGTGCCAGCAGCTTACAAACTTTCTACGAGCGGTACTTC.

Concerning this clonotype itself: At one end the junction does not follow the germline gene, possibly because of a read error. This rearrangement joins TRBV11-2 to TRBJ2-3; weak D call: TRBD2 (5 bases). The CDR3 consists of 16 residues. Per germline, CDR1 SGHAT and CDR2 FQNNGV. CDR3 in DNA: TGTGCCAGCAGCCCGAGGGAAACGTCGAGCACAAATACTCAGTATTTT. Residues: CASSPRETSSTNTQYF.

The chain links TRBV14 to TRBJ2-1, with a tentative D call TRBD1 (5 bases). CDR1 is SGHDN, CDR2 FVKESK, per germline. The V end lost 1 base, the J end lost 2 bases, and 12 bases lay between the germline ends. The CDR3 runs 16 residues. Written as DNA, the CDR3 is TGTGCCAGCAGCCAAGTAGTCACCAGGGCCTACAATGAGCAGTTCTTC. This encodes CASSQVVTRAYNEQFF.

The chain employs TRBV20-1 and TRBJ1-1; no clear D gene. V lost 0 bases, J lost 8 bases, and 10 bases lay in between. The CDR3 consists of 12 residues. CDR1 and CDR2 (germline): DFQATT, SNEGSKA (reference sequence). CDR3 residues: CSARDGGKEAFF. CDR3 bases: TGCAGTGCTAGAGATGGAGGGAAGGAAGCTTTCTTT.

V usage is TRBV5-8 and J usage is TRBJ2-5; D perhaps matches TRBD1 (5 bases). The CDR3 has 13 amino acids. The germline V gene encodes CDR1 SGHTS and CDR2 YDEGEE. V shed 5 bases and J shed 12 bases, with 20 bases lying between them. The CDR3 region has the DNA TGTGCCAGCAGACAAGACAGACAAGAGATCGAGTACTTC. It codes for CASRQDRQEIEYF.

For this clonotype: The junction departs from the called germline gene at one end, perhaps through a read error. CDR3 sequence reads: CASSCSYGGTDMQYF. CDR3 sequence (DNA): TGTGCCAGCAGTTGCTCTTACGGCGGCACAGATATGCAGTATTTT. V gene TRBV6-5 combines with J gene TRBJ2-3; unclear D gene. The CDR3 sequence is 15 residues long. CDR1 and CDR2 from the germline V gene are MNHEY and SVGAGI.

Worth noting for this clonotype: Given the absence of the conserved phenylalanine or tryptophan at the CDR3 end, a read error is likely. The chain is built from TRBV11-2 and TRBJ1-1, with TRBD1 matching 12 bases. The CDR3 extends over 20 amino acids. In germline, CDR1 is SGHAT, CDR2 FQNNGV. The CDR3 nucleotides are TGTGCCAGCAGCGCTCGGGACAGGGGGCGCAAGAGGTGGAGTAACATTGAAGCTTTCTAT. Encoded protein: CASSARDRGRKRWSNIEAFY.

By sample share, this clonotype is medium-sized. V usage is TRBV5-5 and J usage is TRBJ1-5; 10 bases align to TRBD1. The CDR3 is made up of 15 amino acids. With V trimmed by 4 bases and J by 5 bases, 6 bases remained unmatched. Germline V gives CDR1 SGHKS, CDR2 YYEKEE (reference sequence). As DNA, the CDR3 is TGTGCCAGCAGCCAGGACAGGGGGATTCATCAGCCCCAGCATTTT. Translating it yields CASSQDRGIHQPQHF.

In its sample, this clonotype was seen once. This chain uses TRBV29-1 with TRBJ1-4; 8 bases are shared with TRBD1. This CDR3 has 12 amino acids. The germline V gene has CDR1 SQVTM and CDR2 ANQGSEA. CDR3 region: CSVVGQAEELFF. CDR3 sequence (DNA): TGCAGTGTAGTGGGACAGGCCGAAGAACTGTTTTTT. Full variable domain (rest looked up from reference TRBV29-1 and TRBJ1-4): SAVISQKPSRDICQRGTSLTIQCQVDSQVTMMFWYRQQPGQSLTLIATANQGSEATYESGFVIDKFPISRPNLTFSTLTVSNMSPEDSSIYLCSVVGQAEELFFGSGTQLSVL.

This chain joins TRBV20-1 and TRBJ2-7; D is unresolved. Deletions cut 3 bases from V and 6 bases from J, with 18 bases between. This CDR3 spans 14 amino acids. Germline CDR1 and CDR2: DFQATT and SNEGSKA (reference sequence). The CDR3 nucleotides read TGCAGTGCTAGGTCCCGACGTGGATTTACCGAGCAGTACTTC. Translation gives CSARSRRGFTEQYF.

As concerns this clonotype: The junction shows a germline mismatch at one end, possibly a read error. The chain combines TRBV14 with TRBJ2-1, with 8 bases aligning to TRBD1. CDR1 SGHDN and CDR2 FVKESK come from the germline V gene. The CDR3 is 19 amino acids. The DNA of the CDR3 is TGTGCCAGCAGCCAAGACCTTACACCCCGGGACAGGATGGGGATTGAGCAGTTTTTC. Its translation is CASSQDLTPRDRMGIEQFF.

About this clonotype: This may be a read error: a much more frequent sequence differs by one nucleotide. This rearrangement joins TRBV28 to TRBJ1-5; tentatively, D is TRBD1 (5 bases). V shed 7 bases and J shed 6 bases, with 13 bases lying between them. Germline V lookup: CDR1 MDHEN, CDR2 SYDVKM. The length of the CDR3 is 13 residues. CDR3 amino acids: CASILPGGQPQHF. CDR3 nucleotide sequence: TGTGCCAGCATCCTACCGGGGGGTCAGCCCCAGCATTTT. The variable domain in full, with the rest retrieved from reference TRBV28 and TRBJ1-5, is DVKVTQSSRYLVKRTGEKVFLECVQDMDHENMFWYRQDPGLGLRLIYFSYDVKMKEKGDIPEGYSVSREKKERFSLILESASTNQTSMYLCASILPGGQPQHFGDGTRLSIL.

As concerns this clonotype: Since the CDR3 does not end with the conserved phenylalanine or tryptophan, this likely comes from a read error. The limits of the CDR3 on the DNA are not certain, so only TCRdb's listed CDR3 is given. The V call is TRBV4-1, the J call TRBJ2-4. Germline V CDR1 and CDR2: MGHRA, YSYEKL. The CDR3 has 16 amino acids, counting both end residues. CDR3 in amino acids: CAGSPEMNSDTSKWYL.

As concerns this clonotype: An end of the junction differs from the germline gene, which may be a read error. This chain joins TRBV5-1 and TRBJ2-7, with 11 bases matching TRBD1. Germline CDR1 and CDR2: SGHRS and YFSETQ. The CDR3 is 17 residues long. The CDR3 DNA is TGCGCCAGCAGCCATCCCGGACAGGGGGCCTTTTCCTACGAGGAGTACTTC. Translated: CASSHPGQGAFSYEEYF.

The rearrangement uses TRBV6-6 and TRBJ1-5; D not resolved. Germline V gene sequence: CDR1 MNHNY, CDR2 SVGAGI (reference sequence). Between the trimmed V and J ends, which lost 11 bases and 4 bases, there was a span of 18 bases. This CDR3 spans 14 amino acids. CDR3 DNA sequence: TGTGCCGGTATTCGTGAGGATTCAAATCAGCCCCAGCATTTT. Translated: CAGIREDSNQPQHF.

V usage is TRBV5-1 and J usage is TRBJ1-1; the D is unclear. Trimming removed 7 bases from V and 9 bases from J, with 13 bases in between. This CDR3 region has 11 residues. Germline V gene sequence: CDR1 SGHRS, CDR2 YFSETQ. The CDR3 nucleotides read TGCGCCAGCGGAGTAGACGGGCAAGCTTTCTTT. As protein: CASGVDGQAFF.

About this clonotype itself: This could be a read error, since a much larger clone is one nucleotide away. V gene TRBV2 combines with J gene TRBJ2-3; 9 nucleotides line up with TRBD2. V gave up 8 bases and J gave up 2 bases; unmatched junction bases: 8. Germline V gene data show CDR1 as SNHLY and CDR2 as FYNNEI. The CDR3 length is 15 residues. The CDR3 reads CASASGTATTDTQYF. The CDR3 DNA sequence: TGTGCCAGCGCTAGCGGGACGGCGACCACAGATACGCAGTATTTT.

The chain couples TRBV4-1 to TRBJ2-5; possible D gene TRBD2, 5 bases. The germline gives CDR1 MGHRA, CDR2 YSYEKL. The CDR3 loop spans 14 amino acids. Trimming pared 1 base from V and 5 bases from J, leaving 11 bases between. DNA for the CDR3: TGCGCCAGCAGCCAAGGTTCAAGCGGCGAGACCCAGTACTTC. Residues: CASSQGSSGETQYF.

A remark on this clonotype: Since a much larger clone is just one base distant, this may be a read error. For the CDR3, the DNA is TGTGCCAGCAGCTCGACCTCCGGGGCCAACGTCCTGACTTTC. Protein: CASSSTSGANVLTF. This chain links TRBV28 with TRBJ2-6; D unclear. The CDR3 is 14 residues long. Trimming removed 6 bases from V and 4 bases from J, with 10 bases in between. CDR1 and CDR2 from the germline V gene are MDHEN and SYDVKM. The full variable domain, with the rest looked up from reference TRBV28 and TRBJ2-6, is DVKVTQSSRYLVKRTGEKVFLECVQDMDHENMFWYRQDPGLGLRLIYFSYDVKMKEKGDIPEGYSVSREKKERFSLILESASTNQTSMYLCASSSTSGANVLTFGAGSRLTVL.

Of note for this clonotype: Since a much larger clone is just one base distant, this may be a read error. DNA for the CDR3: TGTGCCAGCAGTCATACTAGCGGGAGGGCTGTTGAGCAGTTCTTC. Its translation is CASSHTSGRAVEQFF. The chain links TRBV28 to TRBJ2-1, with TRBD2 matching 13 bases. CDR3 length equals 15 residues. The germline V gene encodes CDR1 MDHEN and CDR2 SYDVKM. V dropped 5 bases and J dropped 9; count of bases not matched to a gene: 7.

Points on this clonotype: Germline and junction disagree at one end, which may indicate a read error. V and J are TRBV6-6 and TRBJ2-6; D ambiguous. Per the germline V gene, CDR1 is MNHNY and CDR2 is SVGAGI (reference sequence). The CDR3 runs to 15 residues. CDR3 region: CAISYEHSGVNVLTF. The CDR3 bases are TGTGCCATCAGTTACGAACACTCTGGGGTCAACGTCCTGACTTTC.